This entry concerns a single TCR beta chain. Its antigen is unknown. The CDR3 has 14 amino acids. Unmatched junction bases numbered 8, after V lost 5 bases and J lost 5 bases. Per germline, CDR1 MNHEY and CDR2 SVGAGI. This sample was included in a study of cytomegalovirus exposure and HLA in healthy donors. Study-level results: Later genetic work tied a missense DCLRE1C variant to beta-chain V and J trimming. As was reported, the HLA-A and HLA-B alleles of most subjects were accurately predicted from TCR beta sequences. A few of the chains that were CMV-associated were confirmed in vitro to be specific for CMV antigens.

The PCR ran on 60 Vbeta and 13 Jbeta primers. Sequencing used immunoSEQ multiplex PCR; TCRdb keeps in-frame clones, though not all of them. In the table there are 150,000 to 200,000 clones, 70% to 80% of which are singletons. This receptor was identified in a man younger than 45 in good health and CMV-seronegative. This rearrangement joins TRBV6-5 to TRBJ2-5; 7 bases are a match to TRBD2. Material: PBMCs. The CDR3 nucleotides read TGTGCCAGCAGTACCCGAACTAGCGCTGAGACCCAGTACTTC. It is translated as CASSTRTSAETQYF.